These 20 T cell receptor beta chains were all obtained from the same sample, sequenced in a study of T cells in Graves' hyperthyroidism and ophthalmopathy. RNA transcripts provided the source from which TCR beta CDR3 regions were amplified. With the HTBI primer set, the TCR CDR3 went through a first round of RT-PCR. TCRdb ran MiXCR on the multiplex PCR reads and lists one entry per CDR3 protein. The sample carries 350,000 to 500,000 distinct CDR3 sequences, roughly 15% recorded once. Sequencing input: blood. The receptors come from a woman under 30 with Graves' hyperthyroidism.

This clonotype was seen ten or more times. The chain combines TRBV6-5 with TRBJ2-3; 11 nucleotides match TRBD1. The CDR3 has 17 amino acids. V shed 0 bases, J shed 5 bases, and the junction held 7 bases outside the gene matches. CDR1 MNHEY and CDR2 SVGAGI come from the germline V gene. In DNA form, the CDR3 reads TGTGCCAGCAGTTACTCGCCACCGGACAGGGGGCGAGATACGCAGTATTTT. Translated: CASSYSPPDRGRDTQYF.

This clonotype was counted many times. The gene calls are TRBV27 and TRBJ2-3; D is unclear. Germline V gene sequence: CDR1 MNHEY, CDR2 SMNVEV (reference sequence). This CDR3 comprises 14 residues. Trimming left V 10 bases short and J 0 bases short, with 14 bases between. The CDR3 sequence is CATRIVLSTDTQYF. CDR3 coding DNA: TGTGCCACCCGGATCGTACTAAGCACAGATACGCAGTATTTT.

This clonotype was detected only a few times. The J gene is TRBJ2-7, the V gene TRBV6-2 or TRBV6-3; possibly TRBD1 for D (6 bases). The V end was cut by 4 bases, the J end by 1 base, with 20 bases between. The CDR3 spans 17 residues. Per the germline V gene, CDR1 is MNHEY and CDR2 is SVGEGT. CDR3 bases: TGTGCCAGCAGTTTCGAAACACGACAGGTTCGATCCTACGAGCAGTACTTC. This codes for CASSFETRQVRSYEQYF.

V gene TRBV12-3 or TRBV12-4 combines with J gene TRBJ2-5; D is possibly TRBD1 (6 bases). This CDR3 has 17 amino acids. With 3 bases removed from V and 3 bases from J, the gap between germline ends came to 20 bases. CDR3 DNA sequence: TGTGCCAGCAGTTTGTCTGGACTGGGGGCTGATGAAGAGACCCAGTACTTC. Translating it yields CASSLSGLGADEETQYF.

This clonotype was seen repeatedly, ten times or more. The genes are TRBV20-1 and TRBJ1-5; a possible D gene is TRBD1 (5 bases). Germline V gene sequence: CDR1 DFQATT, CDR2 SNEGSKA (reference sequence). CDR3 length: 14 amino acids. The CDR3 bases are TGCAGCGGCGTCCGGGGCCCTAGCAATCAGCCCCAGCATTTT. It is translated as CSGVRGPSNQPQHF.

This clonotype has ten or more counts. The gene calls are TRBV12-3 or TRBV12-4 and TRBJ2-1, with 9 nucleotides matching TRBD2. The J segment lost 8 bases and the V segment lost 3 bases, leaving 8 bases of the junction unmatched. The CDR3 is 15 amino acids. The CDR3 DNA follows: TGTGCCAGCAGTTTGGCTAGCGGGATGGTGCATGAGCAGTTCTTC. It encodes CASSLASGMVHEQFF.

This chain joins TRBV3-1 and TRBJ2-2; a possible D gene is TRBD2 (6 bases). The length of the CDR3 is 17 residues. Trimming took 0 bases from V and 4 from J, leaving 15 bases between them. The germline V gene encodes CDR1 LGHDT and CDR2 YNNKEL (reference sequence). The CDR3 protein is CASSQDWNSGSTGELFF. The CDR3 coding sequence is TGTGCCAGCAGCCAAGATTGGAATAGCGGTTCCACCGGGGAGCTGTTTTTT.

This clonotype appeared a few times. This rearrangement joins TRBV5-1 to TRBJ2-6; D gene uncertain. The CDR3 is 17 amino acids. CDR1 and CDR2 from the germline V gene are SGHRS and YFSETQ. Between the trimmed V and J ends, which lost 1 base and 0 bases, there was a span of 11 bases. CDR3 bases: TGCGCCAGCAGCTTGTCCGGGTTTAGCTCTGGGGCCAACGTCCTGACTTTC. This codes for CASSLSGFSSGANVLTF.

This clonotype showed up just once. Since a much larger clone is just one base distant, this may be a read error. The CDR3 protein is CASSPDLTGGSTEALF. The CDR3 DNA reads as TGTGCCAGCAGCCCCGATTTGACGGGGGGGAGCACTGAAGCTCTCTTT. V and J are TRBV6-1 and TRBJ1-1, with a weak D call TRBD1 (5 bases). CDR3 size: 16 residues. Germline V gives CDR1 MNHNS, CDR2 SASEGT.

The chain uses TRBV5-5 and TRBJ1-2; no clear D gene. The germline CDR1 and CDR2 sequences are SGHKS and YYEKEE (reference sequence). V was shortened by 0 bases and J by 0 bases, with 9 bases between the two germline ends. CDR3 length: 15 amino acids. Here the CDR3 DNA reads TGTGCCAGCAGCTTGGAAGGCGTCCCTAACTATGGCTACACCTTC. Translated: CASSLEGVPNYGYTF.

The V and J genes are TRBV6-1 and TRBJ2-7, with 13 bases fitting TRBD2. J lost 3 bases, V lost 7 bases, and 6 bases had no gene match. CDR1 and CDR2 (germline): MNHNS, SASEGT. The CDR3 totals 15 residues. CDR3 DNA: TGTGCCAGCATACCGGGACTAGCGGGAAGCTACGAGCAGTACTTC. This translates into CASIPGLAGSYEQYF.

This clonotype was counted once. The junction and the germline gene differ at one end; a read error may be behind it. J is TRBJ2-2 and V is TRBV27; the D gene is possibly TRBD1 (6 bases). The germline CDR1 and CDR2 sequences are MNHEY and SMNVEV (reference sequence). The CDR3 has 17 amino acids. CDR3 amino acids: CATSDPTGWSATGELFF. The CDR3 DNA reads TGTGCCACCAGTGACCCCACAGGGTGGAGTGCGACCGGGGAGCTGTTTTTT.

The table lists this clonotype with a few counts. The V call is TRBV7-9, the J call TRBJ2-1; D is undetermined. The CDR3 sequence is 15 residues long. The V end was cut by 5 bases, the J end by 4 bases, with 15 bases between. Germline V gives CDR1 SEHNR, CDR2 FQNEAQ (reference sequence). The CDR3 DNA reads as TGTGCCAGCAGCCCTCAGATGGGCCTATACAATGAGCAGTTCTTC. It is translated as CASSPQMGLYNEQFF.

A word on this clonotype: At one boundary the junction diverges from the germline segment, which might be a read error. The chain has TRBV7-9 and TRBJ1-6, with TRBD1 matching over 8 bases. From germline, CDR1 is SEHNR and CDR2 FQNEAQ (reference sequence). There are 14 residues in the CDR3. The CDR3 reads CAGSLADRGTPLHF. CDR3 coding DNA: TGTGCCGGCAGCTTAGCCGACAGGGGCACACCCCTCCACTTT.

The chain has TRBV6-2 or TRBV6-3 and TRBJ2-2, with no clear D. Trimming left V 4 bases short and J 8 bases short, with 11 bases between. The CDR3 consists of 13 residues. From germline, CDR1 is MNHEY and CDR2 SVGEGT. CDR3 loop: CASSWPGAGELFF. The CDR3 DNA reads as TGTGCCAGCAGTTGGCCGGGCGCTGGGGAGCTGTTTTTT.

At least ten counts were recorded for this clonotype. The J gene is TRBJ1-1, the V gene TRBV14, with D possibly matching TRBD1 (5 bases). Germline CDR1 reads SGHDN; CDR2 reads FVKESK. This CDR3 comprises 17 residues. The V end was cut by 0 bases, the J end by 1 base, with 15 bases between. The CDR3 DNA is TGTGCCAGCAGCCAAGAATTTGACAGAACCTCGAACACTGAAGCTTTCTTT. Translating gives CASSQEFDRTSNTEAFF.

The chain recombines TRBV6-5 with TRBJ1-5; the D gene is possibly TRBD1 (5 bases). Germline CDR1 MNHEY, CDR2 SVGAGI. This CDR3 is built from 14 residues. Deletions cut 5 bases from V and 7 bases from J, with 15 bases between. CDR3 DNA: TGTGCCAGCAGTCCCGGTACAAGGGACCAGCCCCAGCATTTT. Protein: CASSPGTRDQPQHF.

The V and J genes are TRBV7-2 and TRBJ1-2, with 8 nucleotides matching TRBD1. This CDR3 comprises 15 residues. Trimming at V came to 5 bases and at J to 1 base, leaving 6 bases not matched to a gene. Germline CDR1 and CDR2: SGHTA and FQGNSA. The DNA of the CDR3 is TGTGCCAGCAGCCTCTGGACAGGGAATAACTATGGCTACACCTTC. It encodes CASSLWTGNNYGYTF. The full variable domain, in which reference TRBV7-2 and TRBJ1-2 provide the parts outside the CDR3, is GAGVSQSPSNKVTEKGKDVELRCDPISGHTALYWYRQSLGQGLEFLIYFQGNSAPDKSGLPSDRFSAERTGGSVSTLTIQRTQQEDSAVYLCASSLWTGNNYGYTFGSGTRLTVV.

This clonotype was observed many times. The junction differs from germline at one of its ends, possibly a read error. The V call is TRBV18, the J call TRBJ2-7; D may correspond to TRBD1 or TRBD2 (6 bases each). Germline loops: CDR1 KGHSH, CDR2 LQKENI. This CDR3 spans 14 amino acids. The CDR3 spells CASSPGGPSFEQYF. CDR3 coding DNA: TGTGCCAGCTCACCAGGGGGGCCCTCCTTCGAGCAGTACTTC.

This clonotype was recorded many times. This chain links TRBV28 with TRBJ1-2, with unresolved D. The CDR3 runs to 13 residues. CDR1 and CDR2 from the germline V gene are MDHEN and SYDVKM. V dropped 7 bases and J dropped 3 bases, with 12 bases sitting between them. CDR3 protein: CASNGESHYGYTF. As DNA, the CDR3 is TGTGCCAGCAATGGGGAATCCCACTATGGCTACACCTTC.